These 7 T cell receptor beta chains were all obtained from the same sample, sequenced in a study of shared clonotypes between healthy human individuals. The assay was immunoSEQ multiplex PCR, and TCRdb's table has in-frame clones only and misses some. The sample has approximately 940,000 clones, approximately 76% seen once; the top ten hold about 1.5%. The sequencing input was memory CD4+ T cells sorted from blood. Subset meaning: CD45RA-negative fraction. The receptor source for this set is a man aged 18 to 30 in good health.

This rearrangement joins TRBV11-3 to TRBJ2-1, with 10 bases aligning to TRBD1. The CDR3 covers 13 residues. V was pared by 0 bases and J by 14 bases, with 4 bases of the junction left unmatched. Germline V gene data show CDR1 as SGHNT and CDR2 as YENEEA. The CDR3 here is CASSLETGGAKFF. CDR3 DNA: TGTGCCAGCAGCTTAGAGACAGGGGGCGCAAAGTTCTTC.

The V call is TRBV14, the J call TRBJ1-1; D is undetermined. The germline V gene has CDR1 SGHDN and CDR2 FVKESK. The CDR3 is made up of 13 amino acids. V lost 6 bases and J lost 4, with 12 bases in between. CDR3 sequence: CASSAKESTEAFF. Here the CDR3 DNA reads TGTGCCAGCAGTGCGAAGGAGTCCACTGAAGCTTTCTTT.

The rearrangement uses TRBV20-1 and TRBJ2-7; possible D gene TRBD1, 6 bases. Trimming removed 4 bases at V and 7 bases at J, with 11 bases between. Germline V lookup: CDR1 DFQATT, CDR2 SNEGSKA (reference sequence). The CDR3 has 11 residues. The CDR3 reads CSAIQGREQYF. CDR3 bases: TGCAGTGCTATACAGGGCCGTGAGCAGTACTTC.

The rearrangement joins TRBV14 to TRBJ2-7; TRBD2 might be the D (6 bases). CDR1 and CDR2 from the germline V gene are SGHDN and FVKESK. V lost 3 bases and J lost 4, with 16 bases in between. The CDR3 totals 15 residues. The CDR3 loop reads CASSQNPGAGYEQYF. The CDR3 DNA sequence: TGTGCCAGCAGCCAGAACCCGGGTGCGGGGTACGAGCAGTACTTC.

This clone was seen repeatedly, ten times or more. The chain carries TRBV2 and TRBJ1-2, with 7 bases aligning to TRBD1. Unmatched junction bases numbered 4, after V lost 5 bases and J lost 7 bases. Germline CDR1 and CDR2: SNHLY and FYNNEI. The CDR3 runs to 12 residues. CDR3 sequence reads: CASSINRGGYTF. DNA for the CDR3: TGTGCCAGCAGTATTAACAGGGGTGGCTACACCTTC.

The V gene is TRBV10-1, the J gene TRBJ2-2; no clear D. Trimming left V 6 bases short and J 7 bases short, with 12 bases between. Germline values: CDR1 WNHNN, CDR2 SYGVQD (reference sequence). CDR3 length: 13 amino acids. CDR3 amino acids: CASSWSSGGELFF. CDR3 nucleotide sequence: TGCGCCAGCAGCTGGAGTTCGGGCGGGGAGCTGTTTTTT.

The rearrangement uses TRBV28 and TRBJ2-3, with 9 bases that match TRBD2. V was pared by 5 bases and J by 2 bases, with 8 bases of the junction left unmatched. CDR3 size: 16 residues. Looked up from germline, CDR1 is MDHEN and CDR2 is SYDVKM. CDR3 in amino acids: CASSQGTSKVTDTQYF. CDR3 coding DNA: TGTGCCAGCAGTCAGGGGACTAGCAAGGTCACAGATACGCAGTATTTT.